The 29 T cell receptor beta chains reported below all come from one sample, sequenced in a study of T cell responses to AZD1222 COVID-19 vaccine. Using immunoSEQ multiplex PCR, the repertoire was profiled, and TCRdb retains in-frame clones only, with some absent. The sample yields about 120,000 clones, about 88% seen once. Sequenced here: peripheral blood, sampled 28 days after the second AZD1222 dose. The origin of the receptors is an adult who received the AZD1222 COVID-19 vaccine.

The chain carries TRBV5-1 and TRBJ2-2; no clear D. Per germline, CDR1 SGHRS and CDR2 YFSETQ. This CDR3 contains 12 residues. Trimming cost V 1 base and J 7 bases, with 5 bases left between them. The CDR3 loop reads CASSLNDGELFF. Here the CDR3 DNA reads TGCGCCAGCAGCTTGAACGACGGGGAGCTGTTTTTT.

The chain uses TRBV19 and TRBJ2-1; 7 bases are a match to TRBD2. CDR3 length: 15 amino acids. V dropped 5 bases and J dropped 3; count of bases not matched to a gene: 7. Germline V CDR1 and CDR2: LNHDA, SQIVND (reference sequence). CDR3 amino acids: CASSLERGLYNEQFF. CDR3 sequence (DNA): TGTGCCAGTAGTCTCGAGCGGGGTCTCTACAATGAGCAGTTCTTC.

The chain couples TRBV15 to TRBJ1-6; 10 bases are shared with TRBD1. Germline V gene lookup returns CDR1 LNHNV and CDR2 YYDKDF (reference sequence). The junction had 3 bases not matched to a gene; V was cut back by 3 bases and J by 10 bases. The CDR3 spans 14 residues. CDR3 coding DNA: TGTGCCACCAGCAGCCGGGACAGGGGATCACCCCTCCACTTT. Translated, it gives CATSSRDRGSPLHF.

The V and J genes are TRBV3-1 (or the pseudogene TRBV3-2) and TRBJ1-2; 7 bases fit TRBD1. The CDR3 contains 14 residues. Germline V gene data show CDR1 as LGHDT and CDR2 as YNNKEL (reference sequence). After removal of 4 bases from V and 4 bases from J, the junction contained 6 bases not matched to a gene. This CDR3 reads CASSRRQGPYGYTF. In DNA form, the CDR3 reads TGTGCCAGCAGCCGGAGACAGGGCCCCTATGGCTACACCTTC.

The rearrangement joins TRBV19 to TRBJ1-6; a weak D match, TRBD1 (6 bases). The germline gives CDR1 LNHDA, CDR2 SQIVND (reference sequence). The V end lost 3 bases, the J end lost 8 bases, and 11 bases lay between the germline ends. The CDR3 has 14 residues. This CDR3 is CASSIWGAHSPLHF. Written as DNA, the CDR3 is TGTGCCAGTAGTATCTGGGGGGCCCATTCACCCCTCCACTTT. The whole variable domain, remainder taken from reference TRBV19 and TRBJ1-6, is DGGITQSPKYLFRKEGQNVTLSCEQNLNHDAMYWYRQDPGQGLRLIYYSQIVNDFQKGDIAEGYSVSREKKESFPLTVTSAQKNPTAFYLCASSIWGAHSPLHFGNGTRLTVT.

In the case of this clone: This sample includes further DNA sequences coding for the same CDR3. This chain joins TRBV7-2 and TRBJ2-5, with a tentative D call TRBD1 (6 bases). Trimming removed 2 bases from V and 0 bases from J, with 7 bases in between. Per germline, CDR1 SGHTA and CDR2 FQGNSA. The CDR3 covers 14 residues. CDR3 nucleotides: TGTGCCAGCAGCTTAAGGGGGTACCAAGAGACCCAGTACTTC. This translates into CASSLRGYQETQYF.

The chain carries TRBV13 and TRBJ1-2; no definite D call. Germline lookup yields CDR1 PRHDT and CDR2 FYEKMQ (reference sequence). V gave up 4 bases and J gave up 4 bases, with 10 bases separating them. CDR3 length equals 13 residues. This CDR3 reads CASSSTPTYGYTF. CDR3 coding DNA: TGTGCCAGCAGCTCAACACCCACCTATGGCTACACCTTC.

The rearrangement links TRBV19 to TRBJ1-2; 7 positions match TRBD1. V lost 3 bases and J lost 8; bases outside the gene matches: 15. Per germline, CDR1 LNHDA and CDR2 SQIVND (reference sequence). CDR3 length: 16 amino acids. The DNA of the CDR3 is TGTGCCAGTAGTATGTCTGGGACAGAGAAACTGAGGGGCTACACCTTC. It is translated as CASSMSGTEKLRGYTF.

This clone was recorded once. V usage is TRBV21-1 and J usage is TRBJ2-7. TRBV21-1 is tagged as a pseudogene. This CDR3 has 14 amino acids. CDR3 amino acids: CASSKSGVRYEQYF. CDR3 DNA: TGTGCCAGCAGCAAAAGTGGGGTTCGCTACGAGCAGTACTTC.

The chain carries TRBV4-1 and TRBJ2-1, with TRBD2 as a possible D gene (5 bases). V dropped 2 bases and J dropped 2 bases, with 13 bases sitting between them. Germline-derived CDR1 and CDR2 are MGHRA and YSYEKL. The CDR3 loop spans 16 amino acids. The chain's CDR3 is CASSQPGSTAYNEQFF. CDR3 DNA sequence: TGCGCCAGCAGCCAACCGGGGTCGACGGCCTACAATGAGCAGTTCTTC.

This clone has just a few counts. V and J are TRBV19 and TRBJ1-5; D perhaps matches TRBD1 (5 bases). Germline lookup yields CDR1 LNHDA and CDR2 SQIVND (reference sequence). V shed 0 bases and J shed 5 bases, with 11 bases lying between them. The CDR3 spans 15 residues. The CDR3 DNA follows: TGTGCCAGTAGTATAGACAGGGCTAATTATCAGCCCCAGCATTTT. Its translation is CASSIDRANYQPQHF.

The chain recombines TRBV5-1 with TRBJ1-1; 8 positions match TRBD1. The germline CDR1 and CDR2 sequences are SGHRS and YFSETQ. J was trimmed by 4 bases and V by 4 bases; bases with no gene match: 3. The CDR3 runs to 13 residues. The CDR3 DNA reads TGCGCCAGCAGCACCACAGGGGGCACTGAAGCTTTCTTT. Protein: CASSTTGGTEAFF.

The rearrangement joins TRBV7-8 to TRBJ2-7, with 8 nucleotides matching TRBD2. The V gene end was trimmed by 5 bases and the J gene end by 6 bases; junction bases not matched to a gene: 15. Germline V gives CDR1 SGHVS, CDR2 FQNEAQ. The CDR3 covers 16 residues. CDR3 loop: CASSPLGLAGRTEQYF. In DNA, the CDR3 is TGTGCCAGCAGCCCCCTGGGCCTAGCGGGCCGCACCGAGCAGTACTTC.

The V call is TRBV30, the J call TRBJ2-7; D may match TRBD1 or TRBD2 (5 bases each). Trimming took 3 bases from V and 0 from J, leaving 6 bases between them. Germline V gives CDR1 GTSNPN, CDR2 SVGIG (reference sequence). The CDR3 loop spans 12 amino acids. The CDR3 DNA is TGTGCCTGGAGGGGACCCTCCTACGAGCAGTACTTC. Its protein product is CAWRGPSYEQYF. Full variable domain (rest looked up from reference TRBV30 and TRBJ2-7): SQTIHQWPATLVQPVGSPLSLECTVEGTSNPNLYWYRQAAGRGLQLLFYSVGIGQISSEVPQNLSASRPQDRQFILSSKKLLLSDSGFYLCAWRGPSYEQYFGPGTRLTVT.

This chain connects TRBV19 to TRBJ2-1, with 7 nucleotides matching TRBD2. The V and J ends lost 4 bases and 4 bases, in that order; junction bases with no gene match: 10. Germline V gene data show CDR1 as LNHDA and CDR2 as SQIVND (reference sequence). This CDR3 has 16 amino acids. The CDR3: CASSTRGSGSYNEQFF. The CDR3 DNA reads as TGTGCCAGTAGTACCCGAGGTAGCGGGTCGTACAATGAGCAGTTCTTC.

The chain couples TRBV28 to TRBJ2-3; unclear D gene. The CDR3 runs 13 residues. From germline, CDR1 is MDHEN and CDR2 SYDVKM. Trimming took off 5 bases at V and 3 bases at J, with 9 bases between the two ends. In DNA form, the CDR3 reads TGTGCCAGCAGTCAGGTTTATACAGATACGCAGTATTTT. This codes for CASSQVYTDTQYF.

The chain links TRBV6-5 to TRBJ1-6; no clear D. Germline V gene lookup returns CDR1 MNHEY and CDR2 SVGAGI. CDR3 length: 16 residues. V dropped 0 bases and J dropped 6 bases, with 12 bases sitting between them. CDR3 sequence (DNA): TGTGCCAGCAGTTACTCGAGTCAGCCAGTTAATTCACCCCTCCACTTT. Translation: CASSYSSQPVNSPLHF.

The chain recombines TRBV6-2 or TRBV6-3 with TRBJ1-2, with TRBD1 as a possible D gene (5 bases). This CDR3 region has 17 residues. CDR1 MNHEY and CDR2 SVGEGT come from the germline V gene. Trimming pared 5 bases from V and 3 bases from J, leaving 22 bases between. CDR3 protein: CASSDTGLGRADYGYTF. CDR3 nucleotide sequence: TGTGCCAGCAGTGACACGGGACTAGGAAGAGCCGACTATGGCTACACCTTC.

This clone was seen only once. The chain employs TRBV4-1 and TRBJ1-1; D not resolved. CDR1 is MGHRA and CDR2 is YSYEKL in the germline V gene. The CDR3 loop spans 14 amino acids. The V end lost 4 bases, the J end lost 1 base, and 10 bases lay between the germline ends. The CDR3 nucleotides read TGCGCCAGCAGCCTCCCCCCGGGGAACACTGAAGCTTTCTTT. Protein product: CASSLPPGNTEAFF.

The rearrangement uses TRBV15 and TRBJ2-1; 13 bases agree with TRBD2. Germline-derived CDR1 and CDR2 are LNHNV and YYDKDF (reference sequence). After removal of 5 bases from V and 4 bases from J, the junction contained 8 bases not matched to a gene. This CDR3 region has 17 residues. This CDR3 is CATSGRLAGGFYNEQFF. CDR3 nucleotides: TGTGCCACCAGCGGTCGACTAGCGGGGGGTTTTTACAATGAGCAGTTCTTC.

V and J are TRBV12-3 or TRBV12-4 and TRBJ1-2; D perhaps matches TRBD1 (5 bases). The CDR3 runs 13 residues. Trimming left V 6 bases short and J 4 bases short, with 12 bases between. Here the CDR3 reads CASSPRGGYGYTF. The CDR3 DNA follows: TGTGCCAGCAGCCCTCGGGGCGGCTATGGCTACACCTTC.

The chain couples TRBV9 to TRBJ2-2; perhaps TRBD1 as D (6 bases). Germline V gene sequence: CDR1 SGDLS, CDR2 YYNGEE. This CDR3 contains 15 residues. Trimming shortened V by 4 bases and J by 4 bases, and 14 bases separated the two germline ends. The CDR3 protein is CASSTWTDPTGELFF. CDR3 bases: TGTGCCAGCAGCACTTGGACAGATCCCACCGGGGAGCTGTTTTTT.

The chain recombines TRBV5-1 with TRBJ2-3; D possibly matches TRBD1 or TRBD2 (6 bases each). Per the germline V gene, CDR1 is SGHRS and CDR2 is YFSETQ. The germline V and J ends were trimmed by 2 bases and 3 bases, with 10 bases remaining between them. This CDR3 contains 14 residues. CDR3 bases: TGCGCCAGCAGCTTAGGGGGGCTAACAGATACGCAGTATTTT. Protein: CASSLGGLTDTQYF.

The J gene is TRBJ1-2, the V gene TRBV6-2 or TRBV6-3, with a weak D call TRBD1 (5 bases). This CDR3 comprises 14 residues. CDR1 and CDR2 (germline): MNHEY, SVGEGT. Trimming removed 2 bases at V and 4 bases at J, with 11 bases between. The CDR3 nucleotides read TGTGCCAGCAGTTACGATGGAGGGGTCTATGGCTACACCTTC. This sequence encodes CASSYDGGVYGYTF.

The rearrangement uses TRBV2 and TRBJ2-1; 10 bases match TRBD2. The CDR3 spans 15 residues. V was pared by 2 bases and J by 9 bases, with 7 bases of the junction left unmatched. Germline assignment: CDR1 SNHLY and CDR2 FYNNEI. The CDR3 DNA follows: TGTGCCAGCAGTGAACGGCCTAGCGGGGGAAGTGAGCAGTTCTTC. Amino acid sequence: CASSERPSGGSEQFF.

This clone occurred once. The gene calls are TRBV7-6 and TRBJ2-3; D gene unclear. Trimming pared 1 base from V and 2 bases from J, leaving 13 bases between. The length of the CDR3 is 16 residues. The V gene's germline CDR1 is SGHVS and CDR2 FNYEAQ. For the CDR3, the DNA is TGTGCCAGCAGCTTAGAGAGCGTCTCGTCCACAGATACGCAGTATTTT. Its protein product is CASSLESVSSTDTQYF.

This rearrangement joins TRBV6-4 to TRBJ2-1, with D possibly matching TRBD1 (6 bases). The CDR3 spans 13 residues. V lost 2 bases to trimming and J lost 10 bases, with 12 bases between them. Germline loops: CDR1 MRHNA, CDR2 SNTAGT. The CDR3 loop reads CASSDTHREEQFF. The CDR3, as DNA: TGTGCCAGCAGTGACACACACAGGGAGGAGCAGTTCTTC.

This chain links TRBV10-3 with TRBJ1-1; D gene uncertain. The V and J ends lost 4 bases and 1 base respectively, with 7 bases between them. CDR1 and CDR2 from the germline V gene are ENHRY and SYGVKD. This CDR3 has 13 residues. The CDR3 DNA sequence: TGTGCCATCAGTGGGCGGGAGAACACTGAAGCTTTCTTT. The encoded protein is CAISGRENTEAFF.

This chain connects TRBV19 to TRBJ1-6; possibly TRBD1 for D (5 bases). The V gene lost 7 bases and the J gene lost 3 bases, with 16 bases spanning the gap. This CDR3 has 16 amino acids. Germline CDR1 is LNHDA and CDR2 is SQIVND (reference sequence). The CDR3 DNA reads TGTGCCAGTACCTCCGGGACGGCCTTCTATAATTCACCCCTCCACTTT. Translation gives CASTSGTAFYNSPLHF.